This TCR beta chain came from a study of T cell changes during pregnancy in multiple sclerosis. Clones were read by immunoSEQ multiplex PCR, and TCRdb kept only the in-frame ones, dropping some. The data contain 70,000 to 85,000 clones, 92% of them singletons. The sequencing here drew on peripheral blood, taken before pregnancy. This TCR was recovered from a female donor with multiple sclerosis, enrolled in a pregnancy study.

The CDR3 is CAISEAGVSDTQYF. CDR3 DNA sequence: TGTGCCATCAGTGAAGCGGGGGTGTCAGATACGCAGTATTTT. The J gene is TRBJ2-3, the V gene TRBV10-3; 8 nucleotides match TRBD2. The V and J ends lost 3 bases and 4 bases, in that order; junction bases with no gene match: 3. The CDR3 has 14 amino acids. CDR1 and CDR2 (germline): ENHRY, SYGVKD.